The rows below give T cell receptor beta chains drawn from one sample of a study of cytomegalovirus exposure and HLA in healthy donors. Assay used: immunoSEQ multiplex PCR; TCRdb lists only in-frame clones, some missing. The table includes about 140,000 clones, approximately 70% detected once. Material for sequencing was PBMCs. The receptors were gathered from a woman aged 25 to 39 in good health and CMV-seronegative. Both conserved end residues are part of each CDR3. Fields, in order: clone size, V gene, J gene, D gene, CDR3 DNA, CDR3 protein. The D gene is left open where the match is weak. Some rows mark clone size as missing; the rest say once, few, many or name a class of expanded clone.

NA	TRBV12-5	TRBJ2-1	NA	TGTGCTAGTGGTTTGCTTCCGGGGGACGAGCAGTTCTTC	CASGLLPGDEQFF
NA	TRBV14	TRBJ1-1	TRBD1	TGTGCCAGCAGCCAAGCCGGCTCCCCCAGGGGGCGGGCTGAAGCTTTCTTT	CASSQAGSPRGRAEAFF
NA	TRBV9	TRBJ1-6	NA	TGTGCCAGCAGCGCCGCGGCGGGTGCACCCCTCCACTTT	CASSAAAGAPLHF
few	TRBV5-6	TRBJ1-1	NA	TGTGCCAGCAGCTTGGTGGATTTGGGCTACGCTTTCTTT	CASSLVDLGYAFF
NA	TRBV7-3	TRBJ1-1	NA	TGTGCCAGCAGGATTACAGGGTTGAACACTGAAGCTTTCTTT	CASRITGLNTEAFF
once	TRBV7-8	TRBJ2-7	TRBD2	TGTGCCAGCAGCCGACTAGCGGGAGGGCCCCACGAGCAGTACTTC	CASSRLAGGPHEQYF
NA	TRBV7-9	TRBJ2-1	NA	TGTGCCAGCAGCTTATCAGTCGGGACTTTCCCCAATGAGCAGTTCTTC	CASSLSVGTFPNEQFF
NA	TRBV2	TRBJ1-1	TRBD1	TGTGCCAGCAGCTCCGGGACAGCCAACACTGAAGCTTTCTTT	CASSSGTANTEAFF
NA	TRBV5-1	TRBJ1-2	TRBD1	TGCGCCAGCAGCTTGGGGGGGACAGCACCATCTAACTATGGCTACACCTTC	CASSLGGTAPSNYGYTF
NA	TRBV7-9	TRBJ1-1	NA	TGTGCCAGCAGCCCCCCCCGGGACTCAGTCGCTTTCTTT	CASSPPRDSVAFF
NA	TRBV9	TRBJ2-3	NA	TGTGCCAGCAGCGTAGGATCCGGGACAGATACGCAGTATTTT	CASSVGSGTDTQYF
once	TRBV7-2	TRBJ2-5	TRBD2	TGTGCCAGCAGCCGGGGACTAGCGGGAGGGCTGGGGGAGCAGTACTTC	CASSRGLAGGLGEQYF